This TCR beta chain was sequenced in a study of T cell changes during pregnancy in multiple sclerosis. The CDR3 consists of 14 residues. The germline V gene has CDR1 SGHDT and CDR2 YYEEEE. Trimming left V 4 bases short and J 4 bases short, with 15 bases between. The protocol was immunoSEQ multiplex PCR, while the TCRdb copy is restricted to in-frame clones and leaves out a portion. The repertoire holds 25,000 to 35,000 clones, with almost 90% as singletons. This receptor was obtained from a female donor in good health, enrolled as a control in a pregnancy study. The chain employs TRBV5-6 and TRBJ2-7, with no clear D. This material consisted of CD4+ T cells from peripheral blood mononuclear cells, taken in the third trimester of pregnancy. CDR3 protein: CASSPTLWAYEQYF. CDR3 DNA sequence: TGTGCCAGCAGCCCAACCCTCTGGGCTTACGAGCAGTACTTC.